This T cell receptor beta chain was observed in a study of blood T cell repertoires in COVID-19. Looking at the study overall: Researchers got acute and convalescent COVID-19 samples from the United States, Italy and Spain. The analysed material was cDNA or gDNA that came from T cells, B-cell-depleted T cells, or PBMCs.

Between the trimmed V and J ends, which lost 2 bases and 3 bases, there was a span of 10 bases. CDR3 length: 14 residues. CDR1 is SGHTA, CDR2 FQGNSA, per germline. In the original analysis: Reference gene primer amplification in the assay estimated nucleated cell counts. The data were produced by immunoSEQ multiplex PCR, yet TCRdb's version contains in-frame clones alone and is incomplete. V and J calls and clone size are copied from that table; D and trimming were computed from the DNA. In the table there are approximately 50,000 clones, about nine tenths of which are singletons. The J gene is TRBJ1-2, the V gene TRBV7-2; D is perhaps TRBD1 (5 bases). Sequenced input: peripheral blood. The clonotype originates from a man aged 50 or older with active COVID-19. The CDR3 coding sequence is TGTGCCAGCAGCTTAAGCAGGGAAGACTATGGCTACACCTTC. This codes for CASSLSREDYGYTF.